This is a list of T cell receptor beta chains from one sample in a study of metastatic and nonmetastatic thyroid tumors. TCRdb re-processed the PCR reads through MiXCR. The sample carries some 15,000 clones, approximately 25% recorded once. Material for sequencing was adjacent normal tissue. Receptors were obtained from a female donor with papillary thyroid cancer or a benign thyroid nodule (not recorded which). Some clones in this sample may be carry-over from other donors' samples. The CDR3 runs from the conserved cysteine through the conserved F or W. A D gene is named only where the DNA matches it firmly. Size is omitted from some rows. Given values are once, few, many or a class for expanded clones.

J	D	size	V	DNA	CDR3
TRBJ2-7	TRBD2	few	TRBV7-8	TGTGCCAGCAGCTTATTGAGCGGGGCGAGCTCCTACGAGCAGTACTTC	CASSLLSGASSYEQYF
TRBJ2-3	-	-	TRBV11-2	TGTGCCAGCAGCCCCGACTCTAGCGATACGCAGTATTTT	CASSPDSSDTQYF
TRBJ2-7	TRBD1	few	TRBV7-2	TGTGCCAGCAGCTTCGGGACAGGTAGAACCTACGAGCAGTACTTC	CASSFGTGRTYEQYF
TRBJ2-7	-	-	TRBV7-2	TGTGCCAGCAGCGCCCGTTACGAGCAGTACTTC	CASSARYEQYF
TRBJ1-6	TRBD1	many	TRBV28	TGTGCCAGCAGTCTGACAGGGAATTCACCCCTCCACTTT	CASSLTGNSPLHF
TRBJ2-1	TRBD1	-	TRBV5-1	TGCGCCAGCAGCCCGCTGGGGGACAGGGTAGATGAGCAGTTCTTC	CASSPLGDRVDEQFF
TRBJ2-7	TRBD2	-	TRBV20-1	TGCAGTGCAACCGGGACTAGCGGGAAGATCGCCTCCTACGAGCAGTACTTC	CSATGTSGKIASYEQYF
TRBJ1-2	-	-	TRBV27	TGTGCCAGCAGTCCAGAGGAACCCAGTCTCAACTATGGCTACACCTTC	CASSPEEPSLNYGYTF
TRBJ2-7	TRBD1	few	TRBV20-1	TGCAGTGCTACACGACAGGGACCCTACGAGCAGTACTTC	CSATRQGPYEQYF
TRBJ2-7	-	-	TRBV7-2	TGTGCCAGCAGCTTATACGAGGGCGAGCAGTACTTC	CASSLYEGEQYF
TRBJ2-7	TRBD1	many	TRBV28	TGTGCCAGCAGTTCACCGGGGACAGGGGAAAACGAGCAGTACTTC	CASSSPGTGENEQYF
TRBJ2-7	TRBD1	-	TRBV2	TGTGCCAGCGCGGACAGGGTAACCCTCGAGCAGTACTTC	CASADRVTLEQYF
TRBJ2-1	TRBD2	few	TRBV30	TGTGCCTGGGGGAGGGCGGGTGAGCAGTTCTTC	CAWGRAGEQFF
TRBJ2-3	TRBD1	-	TRBV11-1	TGTGCCAGCCAAAAGGGGGCAACGCAGTATTTT	CASQKGATQYF
TRBJ2-7	-	many	TRBV4-2	TGTGCCAGCAGCCAAGATTGGAGTGTGTCAGCCTTGTCCGAGCAGTACTTC	CASSQDWSVSALSEQYF
TRBJ1-1	-	-	TRBV6-2/TRBV6-3	TGTGCCAGCAGTTATCGTCAGGGCACTGAAGCTTTCTTT	CASSYRQGTEAFF
TRBJ1-3	-	-	TRBV6-2/TRBV6-3	TGTGCCAGCAGTTATTCCGGAAACACCATATATTTT	CASSYSGNTIYF
TRBJ1-6	TRBD1	-	TRBV30	TGTGCCTGGAGTAGGGCAGGGGGTTCACCCCTCCACTTT	CAWSRAGGSPLHF